The present TCR beta chain was sequenced within a study of blood T cell repertoires in COVID-19. Study as a whole: Researchers got acute and convalescent COVID-19 samples from the United States, Italy and Spain. PBMCs, B-cell-depleted T cells, or T cells were the source of the cDNA or gDNA that made up the material.

Per the germline V gene, CDR1 is SGHRS and CDR2 is YFSETQ. The CDR3 runs 17 residues. V lost 0 bases to trimming and J lost 3 bases; unmatched junction nucleotides: 6. Per the study methods: Amplification of reference gene primers provided the estimated nucleated cell counts. Generated by immunoSEQ multiplex PCR, the TCRdb table keeps only in-frame clones and is missing some. From that table come the V and J calls and clone size; the DNA was used to work out D and trimming. The sample has some 41,000 clones, around 82% seen once. The clonotype comes from a man aged 35 to 55 with active or convalescent COVID-19. The chain is built from TRBV5-1 and TRBJ2-2; 9 nucleotides line up with TRBD2. The sample consisted of peripheral blood. CDR3 DNA: TGCGCCAGCAGCTTGGGTAGCGGGAGTATGTACACCGGGGAGCTGTTTTTT. Translating gives CASSLGSGSMYTGELFF.